This T cell receptor beta chain is drawn from a study of blood T cell repertoires in COVID-19. The overall study: COVID-19 samples collected from the United States, Italy and Spain covered acute and convalescent phases. T cells, B-cell-depleted T cells, or PBMCs provided the cDNA or gDNA that served as material.

As originally analysed: Using reference gene primer amplification, nucleated cell counts were estimated. Assay used: immunoSEQ multiplex PCR; TCRdb lists only in-frame clones, some missing. Clonal size and the V and J genes are those of that table, whereas D and trimming came from the DNA. The sample lists more than 95,000 clones, approximately 84% occurring once. This clone was picked up many times. CDR3 length: 14 residues. Germline V lookup: CDR1 SGDLS, CDR2 YYNGEE. Trimming removed 4 bases at V and 1 base at J, with 11 bases between. This TCR came from a man between 65 and 85 years old with active or convalescent COVID-19. Sequenced material: peripheral blood. The chain uses TRBV9 and TRBJ1-1; tentatively, D is TRBD1 (6 bases). The CDR3 loop is CASSTGQRNTEAFF. CDR3 nucleotide sequence: TGTGCCAGCAGCACCGGACAGAGGAACACTGAAGCTTTCTTT. Based on the CDR3 plus reference TRBV9 and TRBJ1-1, the full variable domain is DSGVTQTPKHLITATGQRVTLRCSPRSGDLSVYWYQQSLDQGLQFLIQYYNGEERAKGNILERFSAQQFPDLHSELNLSSLELGDSALYFCASSTGQRNTEAFFGQGTRLTVV.